This T cell receptor beta chain was profiled in a study of PD-L1 blockade in urothelial cancer. Notes on this clone: Its antigen is as yet unknown.

Broader study findings: At the 3-week point, tumor-associated blood clones expanded more in durable-benefit patients.

Data came from immunoSEQ multiplex PCR; TCRdb stores just in-frame clones and leaves some out. Found here are fewer than 25,000 clones, 87% of them singletons; the top ten hold less than 4%. V was shortened by 0 bases and J by 6 bases, with 13 bases between the two germline ends. The CDR3 contains 15 residues. Germline V gene sequence: CDR1 SGHDT, CDR2 YYEEEE. The genes are TRBV5-6 and TRBJ2-1, with D possibly matching TRBD2 (6 bases). The receptor comes from a man aged 45 to 65 with urothelial cancer. The sample here was PBMCs, taken around atezolizumab (anti-PD-L1) treatment. The CDR3 DNA is TGTGCCAGCAGCTTGGTACCCGGAGGGGTCAATGAGCAGTTCTTC. Its protein product is CASSLVPGGVNEQFF. Full variable domain (rest looked up from reference TRBV5-6 and TRBJ2-1): DAGVTQSPTHLIKTRGQQVTLRCSPKSGHDTVSWYQQALGQGPQFIFQYYEEEERQRGNFPDRFSGHQFPNYSSELNVNALLLGDSALYLCASSLVPGGVNEQFFGPGTRLTVL.